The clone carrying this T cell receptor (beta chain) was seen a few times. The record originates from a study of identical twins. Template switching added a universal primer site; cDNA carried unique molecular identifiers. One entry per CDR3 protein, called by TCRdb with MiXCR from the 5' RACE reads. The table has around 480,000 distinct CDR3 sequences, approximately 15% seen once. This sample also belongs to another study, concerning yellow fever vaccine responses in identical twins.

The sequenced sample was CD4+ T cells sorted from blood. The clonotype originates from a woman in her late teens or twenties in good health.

CDR3 region: CASSPLSGQANEQFF. The CDR3 DNA follows: TGTGCCAGTAGTCCTCTCTCCGGACAGGCGAATGAGCAGTTCTTC. The genes are TRBV19 and TRBJ2-1; TRBD1 agrees at 7 bases. V lost 5 bases and J lost 7; bases outside the gene matches: 11. This CDR3 contains 15 residues. CDR1 and CDR2 from the germline V gene are LNHDA and SQIVND (reference sequence).